This TCR beta chain appears in the sequencing data of a study of T cell responses to AZD1222 COVID-19 vaccine. Germline CDR1 and CDR2: MNHEY and SVGAGI. V dropped 10 bases and J dropped 8 bases, with 14 bases sitting between them. The CDR3 loop spans 11 amino acids. Turning to this clone: Antigen: not known.

Study conclusions and caveats: Donors were chiefly white British, with a greater number of females, and clonal diversity was perhaps underestimated. Once two AZD1222 doses were given, Spike-specific TCR breadth and depth went up. Repertoires in all cases were sampled only once the peak T cell response had passed.

Repertoires were generated with immunoSEQ multiplex PCR, while TCRdb's copy carries only in-frame clones and drops some. The table has 100,000 to 120,000 clones, 94% seen once. The receptor was derived from an adult who received the AZD1222 COVID-19 vaccine. The V and J genes are TRBV6-5 and TRBJ1-1; D is unclear. This specimen was peripheral blood, taken 28 days after the second AZD1222 dose. The CDR3 here is CAITRQQEAFF. The CDR3 bases are TGTGCCATCACTAGGCAGCAAGAAGCTTTCTTT.